A single sample gave rise to the 14 T cell receptor beta chains below, sequenced in a study of CD8+ T cells in alopecia areata. RNA was extracted and reverse transcribed into cDNA as the sequencing template. Clones were sequenced by immunoSEQ multiplex PCR, and TCRdb holds only the in-frame ones, with some missing. The data contain fewer than 350,000 clones, 58% of them singletons. The treatment was: oral pan-JAK inhibitor, 5-10 mg twice daily. Specimen: CD4+ T cells sorted from blood, collected at week 24, from a patient treated with tofacitinib. These receptors all come from a human donor with alopecia areata.

The rearrangement joins TRBV29-1 to TRBJ1-1; 7 bases align to TRBD1. V trimming: 4 bases; J trimming: 4 bases; junction bases outside the gene matches: 12. Germline loops: CDR1 SQVTM, CDR2 ANQGSEA. The CDR3 loop spans 15 amino acids. CDR3 protein: CSVAGTANHGTEAFF. The CDR3 DNA reads as TGCAGCGTTGCCGGGACAGCTAATCACGGCACTGAAGCTTTCTTT.

This clone was picked up a small number of times. This chain links TRBV11-1 with TRBJ1-1, with D perhaps matching TRBD1 (6 bases). CDR1 SGHAT and CDR2 FQDESV come from the germline V gene (reference sequence). V was cut by 6 bases and J by 0 bases, with 14 bases left in between. The CDR3 sequence is 15 residues long. The CDR3 loop reads CASRQGKRVNTEAFF. In nucleotides, the CDR3 is TGTGCCAGCAGGCAGGGGAAGCGGGTGAACACTGAAGCTTTCTTT.

The chain has TRBV6-5 and TRBJ2-1; perhaps TRBD2 as D (5 bases). The CDR3 spans 15 residues. The germline V gene has CDR1 MNHEY and CDR2 SVGAGI. The V end was cut by 8 bases, the J end by 6 bases, with 20 bases between. The CDR3 coding sequence is TGTGCCAGCGGTCGGGCAGACCCCCGGGGCAATGAGCAGTTCTTC. Its translation is CASGRADPRGNEQFF.

The chain recombines TRBV9 with TRBJ1-2, with D maybe TRBD1 (5 bases). Trimming shortened V by 0 bases and J by 3 bases, and 12 bases separated the two germline ends. This CDR3 is 15 amino acids long. The germline V gene has CDR1 SGDLS and CDR2 YYNGEE. The CDR3 loop is CASSVDSGWDYGYTF. CDR3 sequence (DNA): TGTGCCAGCAGCGTAGACTCAGGGTGGGACTATGGCTACACCTTC. Full variable domain (outside the CDR3, taken from reference TRBV9 and TRBJ1-2): DSGVTQTPKHLITATGQRVTLRCSPRSGDLSVYWYQQSLDQGLQFLIQYYNGEERAKGNILERFSAQQFPDLHSELNLSSLELGDSALYFCASSVDSGWDYGYTFGSGTRLTVV.

CDR3: CAWSIAGGKETQYF. In DNA, the CDR3 is TGTGCCTGGAGTATTGCGGGGGGTAAAGAGACCCAGTACTTC. This chain links TRBV30 with TRBJ2-5, with 8 nucleotides matching TRBD2. The CDR3 totals 14 residues. V was clipped by 2 bases and J by 3 bases; unmatched bases: 5. Germline V gene lookup returns CDR1 GTSNPN and CDR2 SVGIG (reference sequence).

The V call is TRBV5-6, the J call TRBJ2-3, with no clear D. Germline V lookup: CDR1 SGHDT, CDR2 YYEEEE. The ends were cut back, 2 bases at V and 2 bases at J, with 0 bases in the middle. The CDR3 is 11 amino acids. The CDR3 nucleotides are TGTGCCAGCAGCTTCACAGATACGCAGTATTTT. Residues: CASSFTDTQYF.

The chain combines TRBV28 with TRBJ1-2, with a possible D match to TRBD1 (5 bases). The CDR3 is made up of 14 amino acids. Trimming took 8 bases from V and 4 from J, leaving 17 bases between them. Germline CDR1 and CDR2: MDHEN and SYDVKM. For the CDR3, the DNA is TGTGCCAGCTCGCGACAGAGAAGCGGCTATGGCTACACCTTC. Residues: CASSRQRSGYGYTF.

V usage is TRBV10-3 and J usage is TRBJ1-1; tentative D call: TRBD1 (6 bases). V was shortened by 10 bases and J by 2 bases, with 17 bases between the two germline ends. Per germline, CDR1 ENHRY and CDR2 SYGVKD. The CDR3 is made up of 14 amino acids. The CDR3 coding sequence is TGTGCCACAGGGGATTCGGGGATTAACACTGAAGCTTTCTTT. This encodes CATGDSGINTEAFF.

The gene calls are TRBV29-1 and TRBJ2-1; 10 bases fit TRBD1. This CDR3 region has 13 residues. Germline V gene sequence: CDR1 SQVTM, CDR2 ANQGSEA. Trimming cost V 1 base and J 6 bases; bases outside gene matches: 0. The CDR3 nucleotides read TGCAGCGTTGAAGGGACAGGGGGCAATGAGCAGTTCTTC. Translated, it gives CSVEGTGGNEQFF.

The chain is built from TRBV6-1 and TRBJ2-5; no clear D gene. Trimming shortened V by 8 bases and J by 5 bases, and 12 bases separated the two germline ends. The germline V gene has CDR1 MNHNS and CDR2 SASEGT. CDR3 length: 12 residues. CDR3 sequence reads: CASGLTGETQYF. As DNA, the CDR3 is TGTGCCAGCGGCCTCACCGGGGAGACCCAGTACTTC.

A few counts support this clone. The CDR3 loop reads CASSPTINEQFF. For the CDR3, the DNA is TGTGCCAGCAGCCCCACGATAAATGAGCAGTTCTTC. V gene TRBV7-9 combines with J gene TRBJ2-1; no clear D gene. The germline CDR1 and CDR2 sequences are SEHNR and FQNEAQ (reference sequence). V shed 5 bases and J shed 7 bases, with 9 bases lying between them. CDR3 length equals 12 residues.

The rearrangement links TRBV2 to TRBJ2-1, with 10 bases that match TRBD2. V shed 6 bases, J shed 4 bases, and the junction held 6 bases outside the gene matches. Germline values: CDR1 SNHLY, CDR2 FYNNEI. The CDR3 has 15 residues. The CDR3 nucleotides read TGTGCCAGCAGAGGGATAGCGGGGGGTTACAATGAGCAGTTCTTC. Its translation: CASRGIAGGYNEQFF.

This chain links TRBV6-5 with TRBJ1-3; D remains unclear. This CDR3 contains 14 residues. The germline CDR1 and CDR2 sequences are MNHEY and SVGAGI. Trimming removed 8 bases from V and 2 bases from J, with 13 bases in between. The CDR3 nucleotides read TGTGCCAGCCGAGACTCAGGTGCTGGAAACACCATATATTTT. Protein sequence: CASRDSGAGNTIYF.

This clone has a handful of counts. The chain has TRBV30 and TRBJ1-1; D perhaps matches TRBD1 (5 bases). The CDR3 contains 13 residues. CDR1 is GTSNPN and CDR2 is SVGIG in the germline V gene (reference sequence). V was clipped by 3 bases and J by 6 bases, with 14 bases between them. DNA for the CDR3: TGTGCCTGGAGCCGGGGAGGGGCCGCTGAAGCTTTCTTT. As protein: CAWSRGGAAEAFF.